The 31 T cell receptor beta chains below all came from one sample that was sequenced in a study of cytomegalovirus exposure and HLA in healthy donors. The PCR contained 60 Vbeta and 13 Jbeta primers. Produced via immunoSEQ multiplex PCR; TCRdb's table is partial and in-frame only. In total, the table holds some 120,000 clones. Sequencing was performed on PBMCs. These receptors originate from a man between 18 and 29 years old in good health and CMV-seronegative.

The chain links TRBV9 to TRBJ2-3, with TRBD2 matching 7 bases. This CDR3 is 16 amino acids long. The J segment lost 5 bases and the V segment lost 0 bases, leaving 9 bases of the junction unmatched. Germline V gene data show CDR1 as SGDLS and CDR2 as YYNGEE. Here the CDR3 reads CASSVGGGSFVDTQYF. CDR3 nucleotide sequence: TGTGCCAGCAGCGTAGGGGGCGGGAGTTTTGTAGATACGCAGTATTTT.

This sequence joins TRBV6-1 and TRBJ1-2, with D possibly being TRBD1 (5 bases). The V end was cut by 2 bases, the J end by 8 bases, with 12 bases between. In germline, CDR1 is MNHNS, CDR2 SASEGT. The CDR3 is made up of 13 amino acids. In nucleotides, the CDR3 is TGTGCCAGCAGTGAAACGACAGTCAACGGCTACACCTTC. The encoded protein is CASSETTVNGYTF.

The V gene is TRBV14, the J gene TRBJ1-4; D is unclear. V was cut by 3 bases and J by 8 bases, with 13 bases left in between. The CDR3 loop spans 14 amino acids. Germline CDR1 SGHDN, CDR2 FVKESK. CDR3 sequence (DNA): TGTGCCAGCAGCCATGACTTTAACGGCGAAAAACTGTTTTTT. This translates into CASSHDFNGEKLFF.

The chain couples TRBV6-5 to TRBJ1-6, with D perhaps TRBD1 (5 bases). V shed 6 bases and J shed 9 bases, with 15 bases lying between them. The CDR3 length is 14 residues. Germline CDR1 and CDR2: MNHEY and SVGAGI. The CDR3: CASRTEPWGSPLHF. CDR3 bases: TGTGCCAGCAGGACAGAGCCGTGGGGTTCACCCCTCCACTTT.

The V and J genes are TRBV21-1 and TRBJ1-6; the table's D call TRBD1 went unverified against the DNA. TRBV21-1 corresponds to a pseudogene. The length of the CDR3 is 16 residues. The CDR3 region has the DNA TGTGCCAGCAGCAACTACAGGGCTCCCACTGATTCACCCCTCCACTTT. Its protein is CASSNYRAPTDSPLHF.

V usage is TRBV6-5 and J usage is TRBJ1-3; the D is unclear. The CDR3 runs 16 residues. Germline loops: CDR1 MNHEY, CDR2 SVGAGI. The ends were cut back, 4 bases at V and 0 bases at J, with 13 bases in the middle. CDR3 sequence (DNA): TGTGCCAGCAGTTCCCCGGGGAGGAGCTCTGGAAACACCATATATTTT. The encoded protein is CASSSPGRSSGNTIYF.

This chain uses TRBV5-1 with TRBJ2-5; D possibly corresponds to TRBD2 (5 bases). V was trimmed by 2 bases and J by 2 bases, leaving 10 bases between them. Germline V gene sequence: CDR1 SGHRS, CDR2 YFSETQ. The CDR3 has 14 amino acids. The CDR3 region has the DNA TGCGCCAGCAGCTTCGGACGGGGACAAGAGACCCAGTACTTC. It is translated as CASSFGRGQETQYF.

The chain links TRBV4-1 to TRBJ1-6, with D maybe TRBD1 (5 bases). CDR1 and CDR2 (germline): MGHRA, YSYEKL. V was pared by 4 bases and J by 10 bases, with 17 bases between. The CDR3 has 15 amino acids. CDR3 nucleotides: TGCGCCAGCAGCCCCCGGACAAGGCTCAAATCACCCCTCCACTTT. Translated: CASSPRTRLKSPLHF.

The chain employs TRBV6-5 and TRBJ1-3; D ambiguous. The CDR3 spans 14 residues. With 6 bases removed from V and 6 bases from J, the gap between germline ends came to 15 bases. Germline CDR1 is MNHEY and CDR2 is SVGAGI. The chain's CDR3 is CASRPSGILNTIYF. The CDR3, as DNA: TGTGCCAGCAGACCTAGCGGGATTCTAAACACCATATATTTT.

This chain connects TRBV7-9 to TRBJ1-3; 10 bases map to TRBD1. CDR3 length equals 16 residues. Germline trimming cut 5 bases from V and 0 bases from J; bases unmatched to any gene: 4. CDR1 is SEHNR, CDR2 FQNEAQ, per germline (reference sequence). The CDR3 spells CASSGQGERSGNTIYF. In DNA form, the CDR3 reads TGTGCCAGCAGCGGACAGGGGGAACGCTCTGGAAACACCATATATTTT.

The rearrangement links TRBV28 to TRBJ2-1; 9 bases align to TRBD2. Germline loops: CDR1 MDHEN, CDR2 SYDVKM. There are 15 residues in the CDR3. With 3 bases clipped from V and 6 bases from J, the junction kept 6 bases outside the gene matches. The CDR3 nucleotides are TGTGCCAGCAGTTTTGGGGCGGGAGGGCCCAATGAGCAGTTCTTC. This translates into CASSFGAGGPNEQFF.

This chain uses TRBV14 with TRBJ1-5, with D hard to call. V lost 1 base to trimming and J lost 3 bases, with 10 bases between them. Germline V CDR1 and CDR2: SGHDN, FVKESK. The CDR3 has 15 amino acids. CDR3 coding DNA: TGTGCCAGCAGCCAAGGATCGGGGATCAATCAGCCCCAGCATTTT. Amino acid sequence: CASSQGSGINQPQHF.

The chain couples TRBV5-5 to TRBJ2-7; D gene unclear. CDR1 and CDR2 (germline): SGHKS, YYEKEE (reference sequence). This CDR3 contains 14 residues. Trimming took 0 bases from V and 0 from J, leaving 7 bases between them. The DNA for the CDR3 is TGTGCCAGCAGCTTGGCGGTGAGCTCCTACGAGCAGTACTTC. This encodes CASSLAVSSYEQYF.

The V gene is TRBV25-1, the J gene TRBJ2-7, with 7 bases lining up with TRBD2. J gave up 6 bases and V 5 bases, and 7 bases lay outside the gene matches. The germline V gene encodes CDR1 MGHDK and CDR2 SYGVNS. The length of the CDR3 is 13 residues. The CDR3 region is CASSSLGGPEQYF. The CDR3 DNA reads as TGTGCCAGCAGTTCCTTGGGAGGGCCCGAGCAGTACTTC.

V gene TRBV6-5 combines with J gene TRBJ1-4; TRBD1 matches at 9 bases. Germline CDR1 MNHEY, CDR2 SVGAGI. The CDR3 loop spans 14 amino acids. V trimming: 6 bases; J trimming: 7 bases; junction bases outside the gene matches: 6. CDR3 coding DNA: TGTGCCAGCAGACCACAGGGGGCGAGTGAAAAACTGTTTTTT. It codes for CASRPQGASEKLFF.

The chain carries TRBV4-2 and TRBJ1-6; TRBD1 matches 7 bases. Germline lookup yields CDR1 LGHNA and CDR2 YNFKEQ. V shed 0 bases and J 0 bases; nucleotides not matched to a gene: 8. This CDR3 has 19 residues. The CDR3 DNA reads TGTGCCAGCAGCCAAGATAGACAGGGACCTAGCTCCTATAATTCACCCCTCCACTTT. Protein product: CASSQDRQGPSSYNSPLHF.

V gene TRBV19 combines with J gene TRBJ1-1; D not certain. The CDR3 is 10 residues long. Germline V gene lookup returns CDR1 LNHDA and CDR2 SQIVND (reference sequence). V lost 5 bases and J 7 bases, leaving 5 bases between the germline ends. The CDR3 protein is CASSSSEAFF. CDR3 DNA: TGTGCCAGTAGTTCTAGTGAAGCTTTCTTT.

This chain connects TRBV5-6 to TRBJ1-5, with D maybe TRBD1 (6 bases). Trimming took off 2 bases at V and 4 bases at J, with 10 bases between the two ends. The CDR3 is made up of 14 amino acids. Germline values: CDR1 SGHDT, CDR2 YYEEEE. CDR3 sequence (DNA): TGTGCCAGCAGCTTTTACAGGGCAAATCAGCCCCAGCATTTT. Protein: CASSFYRANQPQHF. The full variable domain, with the rest looked up from reference TRBV5-6 and TRBJ1-5, is DAGVTQSPTHLIKTRGQQVTLRCSPKSGHDTVSWYQQALGQGPQFIFQYYEEEERQRGNFPDRFSGHQFPNYSSELNVNALLLGDSALYLCASSFYRANQPQHFGDGTRLSIL.

The chain carries TRBV5-1 and TRBJ1-1; 12 bases agree with TRBD1. V gave up 4 bases and J gave up 3 bases; unmatched junction bases: 10. The germline CDR1 and CDR2 sequences are SGHRS and YFSETQ. The CDR3 runs 17 residues. CDR3 bases: TGCGCCAGCAGCCCGAAGGGACAGGGGGCGCGGGACACTGAAGCTTTCTTT. This gives the protein CASSPKGQGARDTEAFF.

The V call is TRBV27, the J call TRBJ1-1; TRBD1 agrees at 7 bases. V lost 4 bases to trimming and J lost 3 bases; unmatched junction nucleotides: 5. Germline CDR1 is MNHEY and CDR2 is SMNVEV (reference sequence). The CDR3 loop spans 14 amino acids. DNA for the CDR3: TGTGCCAGCAGTTACAGGGGTCGGGACACTGAAGCTTTCTTT. The encoded protein is CASSYRGRDTEAFF.

The chain joins TRBV30 to TRBJ1-1; tentative D call: TRBD1 (5 bases). The CDR3 sequence is 15 residues long. Germline V gives CDR1 GTSNPN, CDR2 SVGIG (reference sequence). Trimming cost V 1 base and J 1 base, with 13 bases left between them. The CDR3 nucleotides are TGTGCCTGGAGTGAAAGGGGAATACGGAACACTGAAGCTTTCTTT. Protein product: CAWSERGIRNTEAFF.

The chain employs TRBV10-1 and TRBJ2-1, with TRBD2 matching over 8 bases. CDR3 length equals 16 residues. Germline trimming cut 4 bases from V and 7 bases from J; bases unmatched to any gene: 12. Germline loops: CDR1 WNHNN, CDR2 SYGVQD (reference sequence). In DNA, the CDR3 is TGCGCCAGCAGTGGGGTGGCGGGAGGATCTACAAATGAGCAGTTCTTC. Encoded protein: CASSGVAGGSTNEQFF.

The genes are TRBV9 and TRBJ1-1; D perhaps matches TRBD1 (6 bases). Germline V CDR1 and CDR2: SGDLS, YYNGEE. The CDR3 totals 20 residues. Trimming pared 0 bases from V and 0 bases from J, leaving 24 bases between. The DNA of the CDR3 is TGTGCCAGCAGCGTAGCTACTGGGTTGGGGGGGCAAAAAGTGAACACTGAAGCTTTCTTT. Its protein product is CASSVATGLGGQKVNTEAFF.

The chain combines TRBV4-1 with TRBJ2-7, with 10 bases identical to TRBD2. The CDR3 loop spans 16 amino acids. Per the germline V gene, CDR1 is MGHRA and CDR2 is YSYEKL. Losses at the gene ends were 2 bases for V and 3 bases for J; bases not matched to a gene: 7. CDR3 sequence: CASSQRLGLADYEQYF. CDR3 DNA: TGCGCCAGCAGCCAAAGACTCGGACTAGCGGACTACGAGCAGTACTTC.

The chain couples TRBV29-1 to TRBJ1-2, with 7 positions matching TRBD1. The CDR3 spans 13 residues. The V segment lost 4 bases and the J segment 3 bases; nucleotides outside the gene matches: 5. Per the germline V gene, CDR1 is SQVTM and CDR2 is ANQGSEA. CDR3 nucleotide sequence: TGCAGCGTTGGACAGGGTGCGGACTATGGCTACACCTTC. This codes for CSVGQGADYGYTF.

The V and J genes are TRBV13 and TRBJ1-6; TRBD1 aligns across 7 bases. The CDR3 runs to 15 residues. V shed 2 bases and J 7 bases; nucleotides not matched to a gene: 5. In germline, CDR1 is PRHDT, CDR2 FYEKMQ (reference sequence). The CDR3 DNA is TGTGCCAGCAGCTTAAGGACAGGCGGAAATTCACCCCTCCACTTT. Translated: CASSLRTGGNSPLHF.

The chain combines TRBV11-2 with TRBJ2-5; no clear D gene. The J call could be wrong; TRBJ2-7 is a better fit for the DNA end. The CDR3 consists of 12 residues. CDR1 is SGHAT, CDR2 FQNNGV, per germline. CDR3 DNA: TGTGCCAGCAGCTCAGAGTTCTACGAGCAGTACTTC. Translating it yields CASSSEFYEQYF.

With respect to this clone: The junction and the germline gene differ at one end; a read error may be behind it. The chain joins TRBV6-4 to TRBJ2-2, with 10 bases lining up with TRBD2. The CDR3 is 13 residues long. Germline CDR1 and CDR2: MRHNA and SNTAGT. The CDR3 DNA is TGTGCAAGCACGGAGCGGGAGGGCCTGGAGCTGTTTTTT. Its translation is CASTEREGLELFF.

The chain is built from TRBV5-1 and TRBJ2-2; D is possibly TRBD1 (6 bases). Deletions cut 4 bases from V and 1 base from J, with 17 bases between. CDR1 SGHRS and CDR2 YFSETQ come from the germline V gene. The CDR3 spans 17 residues. As DNA, the CDR3 is TGCGCCAGCAGCCTCTCCGGGGTGGGACAGAACACCGGGGAGCTGTTTTTT. It translates to CASSLSGVGQNTGELFF.

The chain employs TRBV5-4 and TRBJ1-2; D might be TRBD1 (6 bases). The CDR3 is 15 residues long. The germline V gene encodes CDR1 SGHNT and CDR2 YYREEE (reference sequence). With 0 bases removed from V and 6 bases from J, the gap between germline ends came to 15 bases. The CDR3 DNA reads as TGTGCCAGCAGCTTGGACAGGGTGAGATCAGATGGCTACACCTTC. Amino acids: CASSLDRVRSDGYTF.

The chain has TRBV11-2 and TRBJ2-2, with D tentatively TRBD2 (5 bases). Germline V gene lookup returns CDR1 SGHAT and CDR2 FQNNGV. This CDR3 is 17 amino acids long. V was shortened by 4 bases and J by 0 bases, with 15 bases between the two germline ends. CDR3 in amino acids: CASSWLGGSTNTGELFF. CDR3 DNA sequence: TGTGCCAGCAGCTGGCTCGGCGGGTCCACGAACACCGGGGAGCTGTTTTTT.